These 9 T cell receptor beta chains came from one sample sequenced in a study of T-cell reconstitution after alpha-beta-depleted transplantation in children. During its preparation, the TCRbeta library received unique molecular identifiers. TCRdb re-called the PCR reads with MiXCR, one entry per CDR3 protein. The table shows some 490,000 distinct CDR3 sequences, with about an eighth occurring only once. Sequencing used PBMCs from the stem cell graft donor, obtained from the stem cell graft. These receptors originate from a human donor who donated a stem cell graft to a child with combined immunodeficiency.

J is TRBJ2-3 and V is TRBV24-1; 8 bases fit TRBD2. After removal of 5 bases from V and 3 bases from J, the junction contained 3 bases not matched to a gene. The CDR3 has 14 amino acids. Germline V gene lookup returns CDR1 KGHDR and CDR2 SFDVKD. The CDR3 reads CATSASGSTDTQYF. As DNA, the CDR3 is TGTGCCACCAGTGCAAGCGGGAGTACAGATACGCAGTATTTT.

The genes are TRBV30 and TRBJ1-2; D might be TRBD1 (5 bases). With 2 bases removed from V and 8 bases from J, the gap between germline ends came to 9 bases. Germline V CDR1 and CDR2: GTSNPN, SVGIG (reference sequence). This CDR3 contains 11 residues. The CDR3 DNA reads as TGTGCCTGGAGTTGGGGGAACGGCTACACCTTC. Its translation: CAWSWGNGYTF. The whole variable domain, remainder taken from reference TRBV30 and TRBJ1-2, is SQTIHQWPATLVQPVGSPLSLECTVEGTSNPNLYWYRQAAGRGLQLLFYSVGIGQISSEVPQNLSASRPQDRQFILSSKKLLLSDSGFYLCAWSWGNGYTFGSGTRLTVV.

The chain couples TRBV5-1 to TRBJ2-7, with a tentative D call TRBD2 (6 bases). The germline V gene encodes CDR1 SGHRS and CDR2 YFSETQ. The V and J ends lost 4 bases and 3 bases respectively, with 11 bases between them. This CDR3 is 13 amino acids long. CDR3 amino acids: CASSRDFNYEQYF. CDR3 sequence (DNA): TGCGCCAGCAGCAGGGACTTTAACTACGAGCAGTACTTC.

This clonotype was counted many times. This chain joins TRBV10-2 and TRBJ2-1, with TRBD1 matching over 7 bases. Germline V gene data show CDR1 as WSHSY and CDR2 as SAAADI. With 8 bases clipped from V and 4 bases from J, the junction kept 5 bases outside the gene matches. This CDR3 has 13 amino acids. For the CDR3, the DNA is TGCGCCAGCGGCACGGACAGGTACAATGAGCAGTTCTTC. Translating it yields CASGTDRYNEQFF.

The table lists this clonotype with many counts. This chain uses TRBV7-2 with TRBJ2-7; 11 bases agree with TRBD2. Germline assignment: CDR1 SGHTA and CDR2 FQGNSA. V lost 1 base to trimming and J lost 2 bases; unmatched junction nucleotides: 7. This CDR3 contains 17 residues. CDR3 in amino acids: CASSLGPTSGDTYEQYF. CDR3 bases: TGTGCCAGCAGCTTAGGACCGACTAGCGGGGATACCTACGAGCAGTACTTC.

The sample holds many counts of this clonotype. The chain uses TRBV12-3 or TRBV12-4 and TRBJ2-1, with 9 bases aligning to TRBD1. The V segment lost 6 bases and the J segment 6 bases; nucleotides outside the gene matches: 9. The CDR3 is made up of 15 amino acids. The CDR3 DNA follows: TGTGCCAGCAGCAACCGGGACAGGGACCGCAATGAGCAGTTCTTC. Amino acids: CASSNRDRDRNEQFF.

This clonotype showed up just a few times. V gene TRBV2 combines with J gene TRBJ2-5; 11 nucleotides align to TRBD2. The CDR3 extends over 14 amino acids. Unmatched junction bases numbered 3, after V lost 4 bases and J lost 5 bases. Germline V gene lookup returns CDR1 SNHLY and CDR2 FYNNEI. CDR3 protein: CASSVTSGAETQYF. The DNA for the CDR3 is TGTGCCAGCAGTGTGACTAGCGGGGCGGAGACCCAGTACTTC.

The J gene is TRBJ1-1, the V gene TRBV5-1; D might be TRBD1 (5 bases). CDR3 length: 14 residues. V shed 0 bases and J shed 4 bases, with 10 bases lying between them. The V gene's germline CDR1 is SGHRS and CDR2 YFSETQ. The CDR3 is CASSLGPQGTEAFF. In DNA, the CDR3 is TGCGCCAGCAGCTTGGGACCCCAGGGCACTGAAGCTTTCTTT.

A remark on this clonotype: The CDR3 end shows no conserved phenylalanine or tryptophan, and so a read error is likely. The rearrangement links TRBV6-5 to TRBJ2-1; TRBD2 aligns across 12 bases. The CDR3 contains 17 residues. Germline CDR1 and CDR2: MNHEY and SVGAGI. J gave up 3 bases and V 4 bases, and 7 bases lay outside the gene matches. The chain's CDR3 is CASSSLRTSGIYNEQFV. The CDR3 bases are TGTGCCAGCAGTTCCCTGCGGACTAGCGGGATCTACAATGAGCAGTTCGTC.